The 2 T cell receptor beta chains reported below all come from one sample, sequenced in a study of cytomegalovirus exposure and HLA in healthy donors (dated by TCRdb to between 2016 and 2019). Library construction relied on the immunoSEQ multiplex PCR assay. For the multiplex PCR, a mixture combining 60 forward primers for TCR Vbeta segments and 13 reverse primers for TCR Jbeta segments was used. As stored in TCRdb, this immuneACCESS dataset retains in-frame rearrangements with V and J assigned. A fraction of the clones does not appear; measured against another copy, unresolved V genes explain less than half of the discrepancy, and the remainder lacks a known reason. The sample records about 96,000 clones, 60% to 75% of which are singletons. Jointly, the top ten make up around 14% of the sample. The specimen was PBMCs. The receptors were sampled from a woman aged 70 to 79 in good health and CMV-seropositive.

CDR3 loop: CASSLGQAADEQYF. The CDR3, as DNA: TGTGCCAGCAGCTTGGGACAAGCCGCCGACGAGCAGTACTTC. The chain joins TRBV2 to TRBJ2-7; possible D gene TRBD1, 6 bases. Germline CDR1 and CDR2: SNHLY and FYNNEI. V was shortened by 6 bases and J by 5 bases, with 17 bases between the two germline ends. This CDR3 has 14 amino acids.

Only a few counts were recorded for this clone. V usage is TRBV2 and J usage is TRBJ2-3, with 7 bases fitting TRBD1. Germline CDR1 and CDR2: SNHLY and FYNNEI. The CDR3 extends over 14 amino acids. V shed 6 bases and J 1 base; nucleotides not matched to a gene: 4. This CDR3 reads CASSATGRTDTQYF. DNA of the CDR3: TGTGCCAGCAGCGCGACAGGGCGCACAGATACGCAGTATTTT.